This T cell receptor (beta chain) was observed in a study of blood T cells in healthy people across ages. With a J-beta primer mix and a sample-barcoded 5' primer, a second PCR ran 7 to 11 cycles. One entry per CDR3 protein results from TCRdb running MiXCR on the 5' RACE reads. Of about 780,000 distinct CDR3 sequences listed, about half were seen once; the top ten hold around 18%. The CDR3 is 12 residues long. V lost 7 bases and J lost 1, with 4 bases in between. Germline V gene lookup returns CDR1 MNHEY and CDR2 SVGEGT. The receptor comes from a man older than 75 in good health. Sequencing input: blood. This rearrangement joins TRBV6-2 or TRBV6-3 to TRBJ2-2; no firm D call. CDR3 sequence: CASTKNTGELFF. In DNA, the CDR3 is TGTGCCAGCACCAAGAACACCGGGGAGCTGTTTTTT.